The clone carrying this T cell receptor (beta chain) was seen more than once but under ten times. What it binds is unknown. The source of the sample is a study of a mutant IDH1 vaccine in newly diagnosed glioma. Study findings and constraints: Of the patients, around 93% had vaccine-induced immune responses.

Time point indicated: week 5, during vaccination. Vaccination used 300 ug of mutant IDH1 20-mer peptide per dose, with topical imiquimod. Astrocytomas found in donors were new, WHO grade 3 or 4, IDH1-mutant and ATRX-lost. This CDR3 spans 20 amino acids. The V segment lost 3 bases and the J segment 4 bases; nucleotides outside the gene matches: 18. The germline gives CDR1 LGHNA, CDR2 YNFKEQ. Profiling relied on immunoSEQ multiplex PCR, and the TCRdb table lists in-frame clones only, not all of them. The data contain about 50,000 clones, roughly 78% of them singletons. The material was PBMCs, obtained from a glioma patient whose treatment included an IDH1 peptide vaccine. This chain connects TRBV4-2 to TRBJ2-6, with TRBD1 matching 7 bases. This TCR derives from a man between 50 and 59 years old with glioma. CDR3 bases: TGTGCCAGCAGCCACACCGCTCAGGGACAGTTCATTGGGGGGGCCAACGTCCTGACTTTC. Translation gives CASSHTAQGQFIGGANVLTF.